The 4 T cell receptor beta chains listed next were all sequenced from one sample in a study of blood T cells in healthy people across ages (dated by TCRdb to 2014 to 2015). Preparation of the library involved 5' RACE. Data came from an Illumina HiSeq 2500. A second about 7 to 11 cycle PCR used a sample-barcoded 5' primer and a J-beta primer mix. Clones were called with MiXCR by TCRdb after fastp trimmed the public reads at Q25, and only in-frame beta chains were retained. CDR3 protein sequences are deduplicated, and each keeps its most common genes and DNA. Present in this sample are about 1.7 million distinct CDR3 sequences, over 25% of which were seen just once. Of the sample, about 8% is held by the ten largest clones. Input material: blood. These TCRs come from a woman in her 30s in good health.

This clonotype was detected a few times. The CDR3 bases are TGTGCCAGCAGATCCTGGACTAGCGGATCCTACGAGCAGTACTTC. Translation gives CASRSWTSGSYEQYF. J is TRBJ2-7 and V is TRBV6-5, with 10 bases identical to TRBD2. Germline loops: CDR1 MNHEY, CDR2 SVGAGI. V was pared by 6 bases and J by 1 base, with 6 bases of the junction left unmatched. The CDR3 loop spans 15 amino acids.

This clonotype was seen only a few times. The V and J genes are TRBV11-2 and TRBJ2-4; D possibly corresponds to TRBD2 (6 bases). Trimming left V 2 bases short and J 4 bases short, with 15 bases between. Germline lookup yields CDR1 SGHAT and CDR2 FQNNGV. This CDR3 has 16 amino acids. The CDR3 loop is CASSLFGTEVKNIQYF. CDR3 nucleotide sequence: TGTGCCAGCAGCTTATTCGGGACTGAAGTAAAAAACATTCAGTACTTC.

This rearrangement joins TRBV4-1 to TRBJ1-2; perhaps TRBD1 as D (5 bases). Germline-derived CDR1 and CDR2 are MGHRA and YSYEKL. The length of the CDR3 is 17 residues. V dropped 4 bases and J dropped 2 bases, with 20 bases sitting between them. The CDR3 nucleotides read TGCGCCAGCAGCCTGGGCGCGGGGGGGTCTCTGAACTATGGCTACACCTTC. Its protein is CASSLGAGGSLNYGYTF.

The V and J genes are TRBV11-2 and TRBJ2-2, with 12 bases matching TRBD1. There are 15 residues in the CDR3. Germline CDR1 and CDR2: SGHAT and FQNNGV. V lost 5 bases and J lost 6; bases outside the gene matches: 4. Here the CDR3 reads CASSHGTGGPGELFF. As DNA, the CDR3 is TGTGCCAGCAGCCACGGGACAGGGGGCCCCGGGGAGCTGTTTTTT.